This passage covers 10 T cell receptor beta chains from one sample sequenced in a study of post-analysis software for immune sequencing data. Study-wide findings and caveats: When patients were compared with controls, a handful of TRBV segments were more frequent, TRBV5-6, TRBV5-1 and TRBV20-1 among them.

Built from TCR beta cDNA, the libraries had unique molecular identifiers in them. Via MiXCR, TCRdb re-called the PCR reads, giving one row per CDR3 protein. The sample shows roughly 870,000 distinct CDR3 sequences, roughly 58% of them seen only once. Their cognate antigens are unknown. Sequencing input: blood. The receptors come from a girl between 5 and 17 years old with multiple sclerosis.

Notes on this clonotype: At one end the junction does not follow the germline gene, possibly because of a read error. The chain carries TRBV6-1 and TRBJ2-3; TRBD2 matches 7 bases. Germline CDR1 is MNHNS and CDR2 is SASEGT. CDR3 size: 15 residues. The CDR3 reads CASSELEGGADTQYF. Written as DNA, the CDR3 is TGTGCCAGTAGTGAACTCGAGGGAGGGGCAGATACGCAGTATTTT.

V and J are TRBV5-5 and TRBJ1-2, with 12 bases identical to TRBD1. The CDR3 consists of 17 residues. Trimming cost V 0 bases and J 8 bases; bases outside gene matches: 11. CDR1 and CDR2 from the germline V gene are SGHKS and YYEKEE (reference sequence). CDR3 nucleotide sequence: TGTGCCAGCAGCTTGGTCGGGACAGGGGGCGAGATGGACGGCTACACCTTC. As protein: CASSLVGTGGEMDGYTF.

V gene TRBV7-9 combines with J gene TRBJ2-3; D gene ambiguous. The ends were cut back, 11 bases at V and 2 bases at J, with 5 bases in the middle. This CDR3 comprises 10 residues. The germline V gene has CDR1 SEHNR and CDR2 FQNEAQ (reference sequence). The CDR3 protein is CAPSTDTQYF. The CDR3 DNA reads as TGTGCCCCTTCCACAGATACGCAGTATTTT.

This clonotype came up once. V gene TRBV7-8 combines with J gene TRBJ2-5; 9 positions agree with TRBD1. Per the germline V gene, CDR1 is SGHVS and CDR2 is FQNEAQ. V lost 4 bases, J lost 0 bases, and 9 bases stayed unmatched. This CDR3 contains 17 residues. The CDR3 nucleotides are TGTGCCAGCAGCTCCCCGGACAGGGGATTTTACCAAGAGACCCAGTACTTC. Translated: CASSSPDRGFYQETQYF.

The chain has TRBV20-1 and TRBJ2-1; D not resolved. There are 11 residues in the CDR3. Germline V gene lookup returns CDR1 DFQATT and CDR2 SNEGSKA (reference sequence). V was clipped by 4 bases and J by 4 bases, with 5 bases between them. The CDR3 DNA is TGCAGTGCTAATCAGTACAATGAGCAGTTCTTC. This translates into CSANQYNEQFF.

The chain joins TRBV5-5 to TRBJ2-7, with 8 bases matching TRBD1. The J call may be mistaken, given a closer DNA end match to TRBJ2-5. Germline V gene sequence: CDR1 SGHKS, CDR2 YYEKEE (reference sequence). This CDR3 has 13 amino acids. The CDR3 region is CASSSGQAETQYF. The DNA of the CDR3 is TGTGCCAGCAGTTCGGGACAGGCGGAGACCCAGTACTTC.

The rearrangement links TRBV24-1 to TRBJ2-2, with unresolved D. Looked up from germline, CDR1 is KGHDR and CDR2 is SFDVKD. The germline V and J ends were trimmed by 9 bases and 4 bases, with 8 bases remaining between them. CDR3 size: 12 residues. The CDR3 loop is CATGLGTGELFF. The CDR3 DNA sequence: TGTGCCACCGGCCTGGGCACCGGGGAGCTGTTTTTT.

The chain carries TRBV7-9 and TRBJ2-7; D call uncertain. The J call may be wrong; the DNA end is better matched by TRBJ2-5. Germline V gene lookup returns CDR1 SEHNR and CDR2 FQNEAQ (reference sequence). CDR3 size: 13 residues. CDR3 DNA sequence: TGTGCCAGCAGCTTAGCTGACCGGAAGACCCAGTACTTC. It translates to CASSLADRKTQYF.

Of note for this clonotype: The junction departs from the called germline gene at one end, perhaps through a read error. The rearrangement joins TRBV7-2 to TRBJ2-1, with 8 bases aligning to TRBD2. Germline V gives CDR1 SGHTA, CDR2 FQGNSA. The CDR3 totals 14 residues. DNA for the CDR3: TGTGCCAACAGCACGGGGGGGCCGGCCCATGAGCAGTTCTTC. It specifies CANSTGGPAHEQFF.

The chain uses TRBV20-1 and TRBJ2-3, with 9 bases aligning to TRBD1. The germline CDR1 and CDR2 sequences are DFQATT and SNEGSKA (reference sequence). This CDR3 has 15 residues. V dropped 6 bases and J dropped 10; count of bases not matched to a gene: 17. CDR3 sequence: CSASRWDRADFPQYF. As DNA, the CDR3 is TGCAGTGCCTCTCGGTGGGACAGGGCCGATTTTCCGCAGTATTTT.